Following are 28 T cell receptor beta chains from one sample sequenced in a study of blood T cell repertoires in COVID-19. Some clones are missing from TCRdb's copy, which holds only in-frame ones; the method was immunoSEQ multiplex PCR. The sample lists a few hundred thousand clones, about 90% seen once, with 0.8% to 0.85% in the top ten. Sequencing input: peripheral blood. The receptors shown here come from a man younger than 35 with COVID-19, enrolled during active disease.

This clone was found once. The chain combines TRBV9 with TRBJ1-1; D gene ambiguous. This CDR3 has 13 residues. Germline lookup yields CDR1 SGDLS and CDR2 YYNGEE. The ends were cut back, 0 bases at V and 2 bases at J, with 5 bases in the middle. CDR3 in DNA: TGTGCCAGCAGCGTAGGTACAAACACTGAAGCTTTCTTT. Amino acid sequence: CASSVGTNTEAFF.

This chain uses TRBV18 with TRBJ2-3; D call uncertain. Germline V lookup: CDR1 KGHSH, CDR2 LQKENI. V lost 2 bases, J lost 2 bases, and 11 bases lay in between. The CDR3 is made up of 15 amino acids. The CDR3 spells CASSPIELHTDTQYF. For the CDR3, the DNA is TGTGCCAGCTCACCAATAGAACTACACACAGATACGCAGTATTTT.

The chain couples TRBV2 to TRBJ1-4; weak D call: TRBD1 (6 bases). Germline values: CDR1 SNHLY, CDR2 FYNNEI. CDR3 size: 16 residues. V was clipped by 0 bases and J by 5 bases, with 13 bases between them. The CDR3 coding sequence is TGTGCCAGCAGTGAAGCGCTCGACAGGTCGAATGAAAAACTGTTTTTT. Translation gives CASSEALDRSNEKLFF.

The chain has TRBV27 and TRBJ1-6, with 7 nucleotides matching TRBD1. Germline V lookup: CDR1 MNHEY, CDR2 SMNVEV (reference sequence). V trimming: 6 bases; J trimming: 9 bases; junction bases outside the gene matches: 14. This CDR3 is 16 amino acids long. CDR3 nucleotides: TGTGCCAGCAGGCTACTAACCGGGACAGAGAGTTCACCCCTCCACTTT. Translation: CASRLLTGTESSPLHF.

J is TRBJ2-1 and V is TRBV11-3; TRBD2 matches at 16 bases. The ends lost 3 bases at V and 7 bases at J; junction bases unmatched: 12. CDR3 length: 19 amino acids. The germline V gene encodes CDR1 SGHNT and CDR2 YENEEA. This chain's CDR3 is CASSLGSGLAGGPVNEQFF. The CDR3 DNA reads as TGTGCCAGCAGCTTGGGCTCGGGACTAGCGGGAGGGCCGGTAAATGAGCAGTTCTTC.

The chain carries TRBV2 and TRBJ1-5; D is ambiguous. Germline lookup yields CDR1 SNHLY and CDR2 FYNNEI. The CDR3 loop spans 11 amino acids. The V and J ends lost 4 bases and 9 bases respectively, with 7 bases between them. CDR3 nucleotides: TGTGCCAGCAGTGGGGAGGGGCCCCAGCATTTT. It encodes CASSGEGPQHF.

The chain uses TRBV2 and TRBJ1-6; the match to TRBD1 covers 7 bases. This CDR3 comprises 14 residues. Trimming at V came to 5 bases and at J to 8 bases, leaving 6 bases not matched to a gene. Germline V gene data show CDR1 as SNHLY and CDR2 as FYNNEI. The CDR3 sequence is CASSPGQWDSPLHF. CDR3 in DNA: TGTGCCAGCAGTCCGGGACAGTGGGATTCACCCCTCCACTTT.

The CDR3: CASSFGTSYGYTF. The CDR3 DNA sequence: TGTGCCAGCTCTTTTGGGACAAGCTATGGCTACACCTTC. V usage is TRBV12-3 or TRBV12-4 and J usage is TRBJ1-2; maybe TRBD1 (6 bases). The CDR3 extends over 13 amino acids. Trimming took off 8 bases at V and 4 bases at J, with 14 bases between the two ends.

The V gene is TRBV11-3, the J gene TRBJ2-2; D might be TRBD2 (6 bases). The CDR3 extends over 14 amino acids. Germline assignment: CDR1 SGHNT and CDR2 YENEEA. V gave up 7 bases and J gave up 3 bases, with 12 bases separating them. The CDR3 region is CASTPGGDTGELFF. The CDR3 nucleotides are TGTGCCAGCACCCCCGGGGGAGACACCGGGGAGCTGTTTTTT.

This chain connects TRBV7-9 to TRBJ2-7, with 8 positions matching TRBD1. Germline values: CDR1 SEHNR, CDR2 FQNEAQ (reference sequence). The CDR3 length is 16 residues. V shed 5 bases and J 4 bases; nucleotides not matched to a gene: 13. CDR3 in DNA: TGTGCCAGCAGCCTACTTGGGACAGGTGGACTTTACGAGCAGTACTTC. Its translation: CASSLLGTGGLYEQYF. The entire variable domain, with the rest obtained from reference TRBV7-9 and TRBJ2-7, is as follows: DTGVSQNPRHKITKRGQNVTFRCDPISEHNRLYWYRQTLGQGPEFLTYFQNEAQLEKSRLLSDRFSAERPKGSFSTLEIQRTEQGDSAMYLCASSLLGTGGLYEQYFGPGTRLTVT.

J is TRBJ1-4 and V is TRBV10-3; maybe TRBD1 (5 bases). This CDR3 has 14 residues. The ends were cut back, 6 bases at V and 8 bases at J, with 16 bases in the middle. The germline gives CDR1 ENHRY, CDR2 SYGVKD. For the CDR3, the DNA is TGTGCCATCAGGGGGGACTCGGGGGACGAAAAACTGTTTTTT. This sequence encodes CAIRGDSGDEKLFF.

The chain is built from TRBV3-1 (or the pseudogene TRBV3-2) and TRBJ2-5, with TRBD2 as a possible D gene (6 bases). The CDR3 is made up of 15 amino acids. Germline values: CDR1 LGHDT, CDR2 YNNKEL (reference sequence). Trimming removed 4 bases at V and 1 base at J, with 13 bases between. The CDR3 spells CASSRLGTGQETQYF. CDR3 bases: TGTGCCAGCAGCCGACTAGGGACCGGCCAAGAGACCCAGTACTTC.

The J gene is TRBJ1-1, the V gene TRBV11-2, with a weak D call TRBD1 (5 bases). CDR1 is SGHAT and CDR2 is FQNNGV in the germline V gene. The CDR3 loop spans 14 amino acids. Trimming stripped 3 bases from V and 11 bases from J, with 19 bases between. The chain's CDR3 is CASSFSAGSGGAFF. The CDR3 bases are TGTGCCAGCAGCTTCTCCGCCGGCAGCGGGGGGGCTTTCTTT. The full variable domain, in which reference TRBV11-2 and TRBJ1-1 provide the parts outside the CDR3, is EAGVAQSPRYKIIEKRQSVAFWCNPISGHATLYWYQQILGQGPKLLIQFQNNGVVDDSQLPKDRFSAERLKGVDSTLKIQPAKLEDSAVYLCASSFSAGSGGAFFGQGTRLTVV.

The J gene is TRBJ1-5, the V gene TRBV4-1, with a possible D match to TRBD1 (5 bases). CDR3 length: 14 residues. CDR1 and CDR2 (germline): MGHRA, YSYEKL. Trimming took off 0 bases at V and 9 bases at J, with 12 bases between the two ends. The CDR3 nucleotides read TGCGCCAGCAGCCAAGATAAGCGTCAGGGGCCCCAGCATTTT. Translation gives CASSQDKRQGPQHF.

The chain uses TRBV27 and TRBJ1-6; D may be TRBD1 (5 bases). The CDR3 contains 17 residues. V was clipped by 3 bases and J by 4 bases, with 16 bases between them. CDR1 is MNHEY and CDR2 is SMNVEV in the germline V gene (reference sequence). The CDR3 DNA is TGTGCCAGCAGTTTCGACGGTGGGGGGGTTTATAATTCACCCCTCCACTTT. This translates into CASSFDGGGVYNSPLHF.

The V and J genes are TRBV9 and TRBJ1-3; D is unclear. The V end lost 0 bases, the J end lost 4 bases, and 11 bases lay between the germline ends. CDR3 size: 15 residues. CDR1 and CDR2 (germline): SGDLS, YYNGEE. The CDR3 DNA sequence: TGTGCCAGCAGCGTAGGGCGGGCGGCCGGAAACACCATATATTTT. Translation gives CASSVGRAAGNTIYF.

V and J are TRBV7-6 and TRBJ2-7; no reliable D call. The CDR3 sequence is 15 residues long. Trimming cost V 1 base and J 7 bases, with 17 bases left between them. CDR1 is SGHVS, CDR2 FNYEAQ, per germline. CDR3 in DNA: TGTGCCAGCAGCTTAGACGGAGCCTTGGTGAGAGAGCAGTACTTC. This translates into CASSLDGALVREQYF.

V usage is TRBV24-1 and J usage is TRBJ2-2; TRBD2 might be the D (5 bases). V lost 6 bases and J lost 2, with 12 bases in between. The CDR3 is 15 residues long. The germline V gene has CDR1 KGHDR and CDR2 SFDVKD. CDR3 in amino acids: CATSIARTNTGELFF. The CDR3 nucleotides are TGTGCCACCAGTATAGCGCGGACCAACACCGGGGAGCTGTTTTTT.

This clone was counted once. V usage is TRBV5-4 and J usage is TRBJ2-7; TRBD1 might be the D (6 bases). The CDR3 runs 14 residues. Germline V lookup: CDR1 SGHNT, CDR2 YYREEE (reference sequence). V was pared by 6 bases and J by 2 bases, with 15 bases between. CDR3 sequence reads: CASTHQGTPYEQYF. The CDR3, as DNA: TGTGCCAGCACCCATCAGGGGACCCCCTACGAGCAGTACTTC.

The genes are TRBV30 and TRBJ1-6; weak D call: TRBD1 (6 bases). The V end was cut by 5 bases, the J end by 7 bases, with 9 bases between. In germline, CDR1 is GTSNPN, CDR2 SVGIG (reference sequence). This CDR3 contains 12 residues. The DNA for the CDR3 is TGTGCCTGGTCAGGGGTAAATTCACCCCTCCACTTT. It encodes CAWSGVNSPLHF.

This clone has a single count. The V call is TRBV19, the J call TRBJ2-4; 7 nucleotides align to TRBD2. CDR3 length: 15 amino acids. The V gene's germline CDR1 is LNHDA and CDR2 SQIVND (reference sequence). Trimming took 5 bases from V and 0 from J; bases not matched to a gene: 4. The CDR3 DNA follows: TGTGCCAGTAGTCCTAGCGGAGAAGCCAAAAACATTCAGTACTTC. It yields the protein CASSPSGEAKNIQYF.

The V and J genes are TRBV19 and TRBJ2-7; 7 bases align to TRBD1. The CDR3 is 13 residues long. Germline CDR1 and CDR2: LNHDA and SQIVND (reference sequence). After removal of 4 bases from V and 3 bases from J, the junction contained 3 bases not matched to a gene. The CDR3 protein is CASSKGQSYEQYF. The DNA of the CDR3 is TGTGCCAGTAGTAAGGGACAGAGCTACGAGCAGTACTTC.

This chain connects TRBV6-5 to TRBJ1-2, with TRBD1 matching over 9 bases. Trimming cost V 7 bases and J 8 bases; bases outside gene matches: 14. Germline V gives CDR1 MNHEY, CDR2 SVGAGI. The CDR3 totals 15 residues. The CDR3: CASTPSAGQGRGYTF. The CDR3, as DNA: TGTGCCAGCACCCCCTCGGCGGGACAGGGACGCGGCTACACCTTC.

The V call is TRBV5-4, the J call TRBJ1-2; 7 nucleotides align to TRBD1. Germline CDR1 reads SGHNT; CDR2 reads YYREEE (reference sequence). The V gene end was trimmed by 5 bases and the J gene end by 6 bases; junction bases not matched to a gene: 7. The CDR3 consists of 13 residues. In DNA form, the CDR3 reads TGTGCCAGCAGTCCCGCAGGGGGAGATGGCTACACCTTC. Protein: CASSPAGGDGYTF.

V and J are TRBV2 and TRBJ2-5, with TRBD2 matching over 11 bases. The germline CDR1 and CDR2 sequences are SNHLY and FYNNEI. Unmatched junction bases numbered 4, after V lost 2 bases and J lost 5 bases. The CDR3 covers 15 residues. CDR3 bases: TGTGCCAGCAGTGAACTAGCGGGGGGACCTGAGACCCAGTACTTC. Translating it yields CASSELAGGPETQYF. Looking up the rest from reference TRBV2 and TRBJ2-5 gives the full variable domain: EPEVTQTPSHQVTQMGQEVILRCVPISNHLYFYWYRQILGQKVEFLVSFYNNEISEKSEIFDDQFSVERPDGSNFTLKIRSTKLEDSAMYFCASSELAGGPETQYFGPGTRLLVL.

The rearrangement joins TRBV9 to TRBJ2-5, with 8 bases matching TRBD2. CDR1 is SGDLS and CDR2 is YYNGEE in the germline V gene. The J segment lost 5 bases and the V segment lost 5 bases, leaving 2 bases of the junction unmatched. The CDR3 extends over 12 amino acids. Here the CDR3 reads CASRAGAETQYF. In nucleotides, the CDR3 is TGTGCCAGCAGAGCGGGAGCGGAGACCCAGTACTTC.

This clone came up once. V usage is TRBV21-1 and J usage is TRBJ1-5. TRBV21-1 is listed as a pseudogene. The length of the CDR3 is 18 residues. CDR3 loop: CASSKKKEGSRARQPQHF. CDR3 DNA sequence: TGTGCCAGCAGCAAAAAAAAGGAGGGGAGCCGGGCCCGCCAGCCCCAGCATTTT.

This chain connects TRBV13 to TRBJ2-7, with a weak D call TRBD1 (5 bases). CDR3 length: 15 amino acids. Germline V gene data show CDR1 as PRHDT and CDR2 as FYEKMQ (reference sequence). V shed 1 base and J shed 7 bases, with 17 bases lying between them. Here the CDR3 DNA reads TGTGCCAGCAGCTTAGCCCCCAGGGTGGTAGAGGAGCAGTACTTC. This codes for CASSLAPRVVEEQYF.